The rows below give T cell receptor beta chains drawn from one sample of a study of CD4 and CD8 cells across lung adenocarcinoma regions. TCRdb analysed the PCR reads with MiXCR anew, one entry per CDR3 protein. In the table there are around 15,000 distinct CDR3 sequences, around 52% of which are singletons. Source material: CD8+ T cells from the center of a lung tumor. The source is a female donor with lung adenocarcinoma. The CD4 and CD8 labels of this study may be unreliable. Both conserved end residues are part of each CDR3. The order of the fields is V gene, D gene, clone size, J gene, CDR3 protein, CDR3 DNA. The D gene is left open where the match is weak. A row's size may be missing; if present it is once, few, many or a size class.

v_call: TRBV12-3/TRBV12-4; d_call: TRBD1; clone_size: -; j_call: TRBJ2-4; cdr3_aa: CASTETGAAKNIQYF; cdr3_nt: TGTGCCAGCACCGAGACAGGGGCGGCCAAAAACATTCAGTACTTC
v_call: TRBV6-1; d_call: -; clone_size: -; j_call: TRBJ2-3; cdr3_aa: CASRSGMSGGNTQYF; cdr3_nt: TGTGCCAGCAGGTCGGGGATGAGCGGCGGAAATACGCAGTATTTC
v_call: TRBV7-2; d_call: TRBD1; clone_size: -; j_call: TRBJ1-2; cdr3_aa: CASSADRHGYTF; cdr3_nt: TGTGCCAGCAGCGCGGACAGGCATGGCTACACCTTC
v_call: TRBV5-1; d_call: -; clone_size: -; j_call: TRBJ2-3; cdr3_aa: CASSLGAVSPNTQYF; cdr3_nt: TGCGCCAGCAGCCTCGGGGCTGTGAGCCCAAACACTCAGTATTTC
v_call: TRBV6-1; d_call: TRBD1; clone_size: -; j_call: TRBJ1-4; cdr3_aa: CASSEPGQGEKLFF; cdr3_nt: TGTGCCAGCAGTGAGCCGGGACAGGGGGAAAAACTGTTTTTT
v_call: TRBV6-1; d_call: -; clone_size: -; j_call: TRBJ2-4; cdr3_aa: CASVTGLRGKDIQYF; cdr3_nt: TGTGCCAGCGTCACGGGGCTGAGAGGCAAAGACATTCAGTACTTC
v_call: TRBV10-1; d_call: -; clone_size: -; j_call: TRBJ2-1; cdr3_aa: CASSRDPRGNEQFF; cdr3_nt: TGCGCCAGCAGTAGGGACCCAAGGGGCAATGAGCAGTTCTTC
v_call: TRBV7-2; d_call: TRBD2; clone_size: many; j_call: TRBJ2-3; cdr3_aa: CASSLGSSGGWDTQYF; cdr3_nt: TGTGCCAGCAGCTTAGGGTCTAGCGGGGGTTGGGATACGCAGTATTTT
v_call: TRBV25-1; d_call: TRBD2; clone_size: once; j_call: TRBJ2-3; cdr3_aa: CASSELAASTDTQYF; cdr3_nt: TGTGCCAGCAGCGAACTAGCGGCGAGCACAGATACGCAGTATTTT
v_call: TRBV10-1; d_call: TRBD1; clone_size: -; j_call: TRBJ2-7; cdr3_aa: CASSESDRGLVFFIFIYEQYF; cdr3_nt: TGCGCCAGCAGTGAGTCTGACAGGGGGCTTGTATTTTTTATTTTTATTTACGAGCAGTACTTC
v_call: TRBV7-2; d_call: TRBD1; clone_size: -; j_call: TRBJ2-3; cdr3_aa: CATGSGTGGQDTQYF; cdr3_nt: TGTGCCACGGGGTCCGGGACAGGTGGCCAAGATACGCAGTATTTC
v_call: TRBV10-1; d_call: TRBD2; clone_size: -; j_call: TRBJ2-5; cdr3_aa: CASGGSGGSSKDTQYF; cdr3_nt: TGCGCCAGCGGGGGTAGCGGGGGCAGTAGCAAAGATACGCAGTACTTC
v_call: TRBV29-1; d_call: TRBD1; clone_size: once; j_call: TRBJ2-1; cdr3_aa: CSVDRGIGEQFF; cdr3_nt: TGCAGCGTGGACAGGGGCATTGGTGAGCAGTTCTTC
v_call: TRBV27; d_call: -; clone_size: few; j_call: TRBJ2-1; cdr3_aa: CASSYLGNEQFF; cdr3_nt: TGTGCCAGCAGTTACCTAGGCAATGAGCAGTTCTTC
v_call: TRBV6-1; d_call: TRBD2; clone_size: once; j_call: TRBJ2-3; cdr3_aa: CASRLKRDADTQYF; cdr3_nt: TGTGCCAGCAGACTAAAGCGGGACGCAGATACGCAGTATTTT
v_call: TRBV30; d_call: -; clone_size: -; j_call: TRBJ1-3; cdr3_aa: CAWSLTQRDTIYF; cdr3_nt: TGTGCCTGGAGTTTGACTCAGCGGGACACCATATATTTT
v_call: TRBV6-5; d_call: TRBD2; clone_size: -; j_call: TRBJ2-7; cdr3_aa: CASRYRTSGRDNEQYF; cdr3_nt: TGTGCCAGCAGATACAGGACTAGCGGGAGGGACAACGAGCAGTACTTC
v_call: TRBV4-1; d_call: TRBD2; clone_size: -; j_call: TRBJ2-4; cdr3_aa: CASSQDAPGLAGGRGRTDIQYF; cdr3_nt: TGCGCCAGCAGCCAAGATGCGCCGGGACTAGCGGGGGGGCGGGGAAGAACAGATATTCAGTACTTC
v_call: TRBV4-1; d_call: TRBD1; clone_size: few; j_call: TRBJ1-5; cdr3_aa: CASSLDREQPQHF; cdr3_nt: TGCGCCAGCAGCTTAGACAGGGAGCAGCCCCAGCATTTT
v_call: TRBV6-1; d_call: -; clone_size: medium-sized; j_call: TRBJ1-2; cdr3_aa: CASSEAVRGPYGYTF; cdr3_nt: TGTGCCAGCAGTGAAGCCGTAAGGGGACCTTATGGCTACACCTTC
v_call: TRBV6-5; d_call: TRBD1; clone_size: -; j_call: TRBJ2-6; cdr3_aa: CASSYDRASQGANVLTF; cdr3_nt: TGTGCCAGCAGTTACGACAGGGCCTCTCAAGGGGCCAACGTCCTGACTTTC
v_call: TRBV6-1; d_call: -; clone_size: many; j_call: TRBJ2-7; cdr3_aa: CASSQRSDSSYEQYF; cdr3_nt: TGTGCCAGCAGTCAACGGTCGGACAGCTCCTACGAGCAGTACTTC
v_call: TRBV10-1; d_call: -; clone_size: -; j_call: TRBJ2-3; cdr3_aa: CASSDPRRTDTQYF; cdr3_nt: TGCGCCAGCAGTGATCCGAGGCGCACAGATACGCAGTATTTT
v_call: TRBV6-5; d_call: TRBD2; clone_size: few; j_call: TRBJ2-1; cdr3_aa: CASSYPGLGRQFF; cdr3_nt: TGTGCCAGCAGTTATCCGGGACTAGGGAGGCAGTTCTTC
v_call: TRBV6-1; d_call: -; clone_size: -; j_call: TRBJ2-3; cdr3_aa: CASSVGSSGTQYF; cdr3_nt: TGTGCCAGCAGTGTGGGGAGCTCAGGTACGCAGTATTTT
v_call: TRBV10-1; d_call: TRBD2; clone_size: -; j_call: TRBJ2-5; cdr3_aa: CASGGSGGSDQETQYF; cdr3_nt: TGCGCCAGCGGGGGTAGCGGGGGGAGTGACCAAGAGACCCAGTACTTC
v_call: TRBV4-2; d_call: TRBD1; clone_size: many; j_call: TRBJ1-1; cdr3_aa: CASSQQGGNTEAFF; cdr3_nt: TGTGCCAGCAGCCAGCAGGGGGGGAACACTGAAGCTTTCTTT
v_call: TRBV7-2; d_call: -; clone_size: -; j_call: TRBJ2-3; cdr3_aa: CASSYGWGDTQYF; cdr3_nt: TGTGCCAGCAGCTATGGATGGGGAGATACGCAGTATTTT
v_call: TRBV10-1; d_call: -; clone_size: -; j_call: TRBJ2-3; cdr3_aa: CAGRGRWGTDTQYF; cdr3_nt: TGCGCCGGCAGGGGTCGCTGGGGCACAGATACGCAGTACTTT
v_call: TRBV10-3; d_call: TRBD2; clone_size: -; j_call: TRBJ2-3; cdr3_aa: CAGGSGGSGGNTQYF; cdr3_nt: TGTGCCGGGGGGTCCGGGGGTAGCGGGGGAAATACGCAGTATTTC
v_call: TRBV6-1; d_call: -; clone_size: many; j_call: TRBJ2-3; cdr3_aa: CASSKRADTQYF; cdr3_nt: TGTGCCAGCTCTAAGCGCGCAGATACGCAGTATTTT
v_call: TRBV7-6; d_call: -; clone_size: -; j_call: TRBJ2-7; cdr3_aa: CASTQGAAYEQYF; cdr3_nt: TGTGCCAGCACTCAAGGGGCTGCCTACGAGCAGTACTTC
v_call: TRBV30; d_call: -; clone_size: -; j_call: TRBJ1-4; cdr3_aa: CAWSEGSSEKLFF; cdr3_nt: TGTGCCTGGAGTGAAGGGTCCAGCGAAAAACTGTTTTTT
v_call: TRBV10-1; d_call: -; clone_size: -; j_call: TRBJ2-1; cdr3_aa: CASSRTRGEYNEQFF; cdr3_nt: TGCGCCAGCAGTCGGACCAGGGGGGAATACAATGAGCAGTTCTTC
v_call: TRBV6-1; d_call: -; clone_size: -; j_call: TRBJ2-2; cdr3_aa: CASRNRAAGTGAQFF; cdr3_nt: TGTGCCAGCAGGAACCGGGCCGCGGGCACCGGGGCGCAGTTTTTT
v_call: TRBV6-1; d_call: -; clone_size: -; j_call: TRBJ2-3; cdr3_aa: CASSEPGLVGTGAQYF; cdr3_nt: TGTGCCAGCAGTGAACCGGGACTAGTGGGCACAGGGGCGCAGTATTTT
v_call: TRBV6-5; d_call: -; clone_size: many; j_call: TRBJ1-2; cdr3_aa: CASSFGQGSGYTF; cdr3_nt: TGTGCCAGCAGTTTCGGGCAGGGATCGGGCTACACCTTC
v_call: TRBV6-1; d_call: TRBD1; clone_size: few; j_call: TRBJ2-7; cdr3_aa: CASRAGTGYYEQYF; cdr3_nt: TGTGCCAGCAGAGCCGGGACAGGGTACTACGAGCAGTACTTC
v_call: TRBV7-2; d_call: TRBD1; clone_size: many; j_call: TRBJ2-2; cdr3_aa: CASSPPRGSTGELFF; cdr3_nt: TGTGCCAGCAGCCCACCCAGGGGGAGCACCGGGGAGCTGTTTTTT
v_call: TRBV4-2; d_call: -; clone_size: many; j_call: TRBJ1-1; cdr3_aa: CASSQDRSGNTEAFF; cdr3_nt: TGTGCCAGCAGCCAAGATCGGTCAGGAAACACTGAAGCTTTCTTT
v_call: TRBV27; d_call: TRBD2; clone_size: -; j_call: TRBJ2-4; cdr3_aa: CASSPRLAGEPVTKNIQYF; cdr3_nt: TGTGCCAGCAGTCCAAGACTAGCGGGAGAACCGGTGACCAAAAACATTCAGTACTTC
v_call: TRBV6-2/TRBV6-3; d_call: TRBD2; clone_size: -; j_call: TRBJ2-3; cdr3_aa: CASSYSWGGGGVPETQYF; cdr3_nt: TGTGCCAGCAGTTACTCGTGGGGGGGTGGCGGTGTCCCAGAGACCCAGTATTTC
v_call: TRBV6-5; d_call: -; clone_size: -; j_call: TRBJ2-3; cdr3_aa: CASSYWGEAVNTEKQYF; cdr3_nt: TGTGCCAGCAGTTACTGGGGCGAGGCTGTGAACACCGAGAAGCAGTATTTT
v_call: TRBV27; d_call: TRBD2; clone_size: -; j_call: TRBJ2-1; cdr3_aa: CASSLFAGGGGNEQFF; cdr3_nt: TGTGCCAGCAGTTTATTTGCGGGCGGGGGAGGTAATGAGCAGTTCTTC
v_call: TRBV7-6; d_call: -; clone_size: -; j_call: TRBJ1-6; cdr3_aa: CASSLAPGTRSPLHF; cdr3_nt: TGTGCCAGCAGCTTAGCTCCGGGAACGCGATCACCCCTCCACTTT
v_call: TRBV6-1; d_call: -; clone_size: -; j_call: TRBJ2-3; cdr3_aa: CGVTGAGAKNIQYF; cdr3_nt: TGTGGCGTCACGGGGGCCGGAGCCAAAAATATTCAGTATTTC
v_call: TRBV12-3/TRBV12-4; d_call: -; clone_size: many; j_call: TRBJ2-2; cdr3_aa: CASSPWTGGVNTGELFF; cdr3_nt: TGTGCCAGCAGCCCCTGGACAGGAGGGGTCAACACCGGGGAGCTGTTTTTT
v_call: TRBV10-3; d_call: -; clone_size: once; j_call: TRBJ2-3; cdr3_aa: CAIGLVAADMQYF; cdr3_nt: TGCGCCATCGGGCTAGTTGCCGCAGACATGCAGTACTTT
v_call: TRBV6-1; d_call: -; clone_size: -; j_call: TRBJ2-4; cdr3_aa: CASRGRWAKDTQYF; cdr3_nt: TGTGCCAGCCGGGGGAGGTGGGCCAAAGATACGCAGTACTTC
v_call: TRBV6-1; d_call: -; clone_size: many; j_call: TRBJ1-6; cdr3_aa: CASSEAGGRGNSPLHF; cdr3_nt: TGTGCCAGCAGTGAAGCTGGGGGGCGCGGTAATTCACCCCTCCACTTT
v_call: TRBV7-2; d_call: -; clone_size: -; j_call: TRBJ2-1; cdr3_aa: CASTGKASSRNEQFF; cdr3_nt: TGTGCCAGCACCGGGAAGGCTTCAAGTCGAAATGAGCAGTTCTTC